This T cell receptor beta chain stems from a study of regulatory T cells in long-lasting Graves disease. Study-wide context: Antithyroid drugs had been taken under 3 months by newly diagnosed Graves' patients. Study conclusions and caveats: The work looked only at peripheral blood and did not look at thyroid tissue.

Regarding time point: newly diagnosed GD, antithyroid drugs for less than 3 months. The TCR library was made from RNA extracted from PBMCs. Libraries of TCR beta came from iRepertoire HTBI primers plus Arm-PCR of CDR3 regions. TCRdb re-derived calls from the multiplex PCR reads in MiXCR, one entry per CDR3 protein. The sample has 250,000 to 300,000 distinct CDR3 sequences, about 18% seen once. This clonotype was found many times. The antigen is undetermined. The germline gives CDR1 SQVTM, CDR2 ANQGSEA. The V end was cut by 4 bases, the J end by 2 bases, with 11 bases between. This CDR3 is built from 13 residues. The data were also submitted as part of a second study, on T cells in Graves' hyperthyroidism and ophthalmopathy.

The gene calls are TRBV29-1 and TRBJ1-2; unclear D gene. The starting material was peripheral blood mononuclear cells (PBMCs), obtained at new diagnosis, from a patient treated with antithyroid drugs. The receptor's source is a young woman with Graves disease. CDR3 in amino acids: CSVVETVNYGYTF. CDR3 nucleotide sequence: TGCAGCGTTGTGGAGACGGTCAACTATGGCTACACCTTC.